This TCR beta chain was documented in a study of CD8+CD57+ T cells in acquired aplastic anemia. Study information: Isolated CD4+ and CD8+ cells, once sorted, yielded DNA averaging roughly 3.2 ug. The study, taken as a whole, reports: Patient and control CD8+ Simpson's diversity was not significantly different. Patients and controls were found to share twenty-nine CD8+ CDR3 sequences.

Genomic DNA served as template for TCR beta VDJ and CDR3 profiling. TCRdb fed the reads into MiXCR, producing one record per CDR3 protein. The table has roughly 220,000 distinct CDR3 sequences, 55% to 65% seen once. Of note for this clonotype: The antigen is not known.

Germline V CDR1 and CDR2: MGHDK, SYGVNS. The V end lost 4 bases, the J end lost 3 bases, and 16 bases lay between the germline ends. This CDR3 spans 15 amino acids. Patients chosen for sequencing had CD8+CD57+ cells that had expanded, as shown by flow cytometry. The patients, all of them, had severe acquired aplastic anemia. Sample: sorted CD4+, CD8+, or CD8+CD57+ T cells (not recorded which) from PBMCs. V and J are TRBV25-1 and TRBJ2-7; a possible D gene is TRBD1 (6 bases). The origin of this receptor is a human donor with aplastic anemia. The DNA of the CDR3 is TGTGCCAGCAGTGGACACAGGGACACTCACTACGAGCAGTACTTC. It codes for CASSGHRDTHYEQYF.